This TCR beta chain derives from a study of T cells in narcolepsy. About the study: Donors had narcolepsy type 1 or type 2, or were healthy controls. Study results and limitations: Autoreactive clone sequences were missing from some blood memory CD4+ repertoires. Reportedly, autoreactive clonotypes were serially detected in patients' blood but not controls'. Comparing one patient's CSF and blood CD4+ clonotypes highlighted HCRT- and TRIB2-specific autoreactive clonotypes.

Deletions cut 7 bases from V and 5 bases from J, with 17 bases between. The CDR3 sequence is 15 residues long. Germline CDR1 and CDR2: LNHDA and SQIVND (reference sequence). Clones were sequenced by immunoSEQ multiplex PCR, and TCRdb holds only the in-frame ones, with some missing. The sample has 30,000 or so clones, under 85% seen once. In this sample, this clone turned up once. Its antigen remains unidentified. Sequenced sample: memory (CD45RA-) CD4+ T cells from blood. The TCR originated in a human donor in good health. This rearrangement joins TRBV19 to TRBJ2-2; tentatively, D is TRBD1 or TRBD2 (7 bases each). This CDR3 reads CASIRPGGGTGELFF. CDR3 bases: TGTGCCAGTATCCGACCAGGGGGAGGGACCGGGGAGCTGTTTTTT.